This entry lists 2 T cell receptor beta chains sequenced from one sample in a study of CD8+ T cells in alopecia areata (dated by TCRdb to about 2018). Receptors were amplified or captured by the immunoSEQ multiplex PCR assay. RNA was extracted from all samples and reverse transcribed into cDNA as template for TCR sequencing. Imported from immuneACCESS, the table was reduced by TCRdb to in-frame sequences with V and J called. These copies leave out some clones; in studies compared against another copy, an unresolved V gene accounts for under half, and the cause of the remainder is not known. This sample holds roughly 150,000 clones; less than 70% were observed only once. In total, the top ten clones hold roughly 15% of the sample. Taken with the paper, the label for time point translates to: approximately 4 weeks on oral tofacitinib. The treatment or condition label on this specimen signifies: oral pan-JAK inhibitor, 5-10 mg twice daily.

The source material was CD8+ T cells sorted from blood, sampled at week 4, from a patient treated with tofacitinib. These receptors all come from a human donor with alopecia areata.

This rearrangement joins TRBV6-5 to TRBJ1-2, with D possibly being TRBD1 (6 bases). CDR3 size: 16 residues. Trimming shortened V by 3 bases and J by 8 bases, and 22 bases separated the two germline ends. CDR1 MNHEY and CDR2 SVGAGI come from the germline V gene. In DNA, the CDR3 is TGTGCCAGCAGTTATGACAGGTCCGGGATTTTGGTGGGCTACACCTTC. It codes for CASSYDRSGILVGYTF.

This clone came up once. The V and J genes are TRBV6-5 and TRBJ1-4; maybe TRBD1 (5 bases). CDR3 length: 16 residues. Germline V gene data show CDR1 as MNHEY and CDR2 as SVGAGI. The V end was cut by 0 bases, the J end by 2 bases, with 10 bases between. For the CDR3, the DNA is TGTGCCAGCAGTTACTCAGGGGAGGCTACTAATGAAAAACTGTTTTTT. It specifies CASSYSGEATNEKLFF.